The 18 T cell receptor beta chains below all came from one sample that was sequenced in a study of blood T cell repertoires in COVID-19. Here immunoSEQ multiplex PCR was the method, and the copy in TCRdb shows in-frame clones only, minus some. The table has a few hundred thousand clones, around 80% seen once. Sequenced material: peripheral blood. The receptors derive from a woman under 30 with acute or convalescent COVID-19.

This chain connects TRBV5-1 to TRBJ2-7; 8 nucleotides align to TRBD1. The CDR3 is made up of 14 amino acids. The V gene's germline CDR1 is SGHRS and CDR2 YFSETQ. V dropped 4 bases and J dropped 1; count of bases not matched to a gene: 4. The DNA for the CDR3 is TGCGCCAGCAGCGTGGACAGGGTTTCCTACGAGCAGTACTTC. This sequence encodes CASSVDRVSYEQYF.

This clone was detected a few times. The chain links TRBV7-8 to TRBJ1-1; D not resolved. CDR3 length: 13 residues. V lost 5 bases and J 5 bases, leaving 12 bases between the germline ends. Germline loops: CDR1 SGHVS, CDR2 FQNEAQ. The CDR3 bases are TGTGCCAGCAGCGGCGGGATGGTGACTGAAGCTTTCTTT. It yields the protein CASSGGMVTEAFF.

This rearrangement joins TRBV5-4 to TRBJ2-1, with a tentative D call TRBD2 (6 bases). The CDR3 has 15 amino acids. V lost 4 bases and J 4 bases, leaving 15 bases between the germline ends. CDR1 and CDR2 (germline): SGHNT, YYREEE (reference sequence). CDR3 in DNA: TGTGCCAGCAGCCTGGCGGTTAGCGGATACAATGAGCAGTTCTTC. Translation gives CASSLAVSGYNEQFF.

The chain couples TRBV3-1 (or the pseudogene TRBV3-2) to TRBJ1-2; D is unresolved. Per the germline V gene, CDR1 is LGHDT and CDR2 is YNNKEL (reference sequence). Trimming left V 3 bases short and J 0 bases short, with 20 bases between. This CDR3 comprises 18 residues. Written as DNA, the CDR3 is TGTGCCAGCAGCCACCGGCCGGGAACCGTTAGATCTAACTATGGCTACACCTTC. Encoded protein: CASSHRPGTVRSNYGYTF.

The chain links TRBV6-6 to TRBJ1-1; TRBD1 agrees at 8 bases. Germline V gives CDR1 MNHNY, CDR2 SVGAGI (reference sequence). Germline trimming cut 5 bases from V and 3 bases from J; bases unmatched to any gene: 5. The CDR3 covers 14 residues. CDR3 in amino acids: CASSDDRGDTEAFF. The CDR3 nucleotides read TGTGCCAGCAGTGACGACAGGGGAGACACTGAAGCTTTCTTT.

This sequence joins TRBV24-1 and TRBJ1-1; TRBD1 aligns across 10 bases. With V trimmed by 5 bases and J by 6 bases, 11 bases remained unmatched. CDR3 length: 16 residues. Germline V lookup: CDR1 KGHDR, CDR2 SFDVKD. The CDR3 DNA follows: TGTGCCACCAGTGCTGGGACAGGGGCAACTGTCTCTGAAGCTTTCTTT. The encoded protein is CATSAGTGATVSEAFF.

This clone was observed once. V gene TRBV19 combines with J gene TRBJ1-2, with 7 bases identical to TRBD1. V lost 7 bases to trimming and J lost 6 bases; unmatched junction nucleotides: 20. CDR3 length equals 17 residues. Per germline, CDR1 LNHDA and CDR2 SQIVND (reference sequence). The CDR3 sequence is CASTLQGSPAPLDGYTF. DNA for the CDR3: TGTGCCAGTACCCTACAGGGGTCGCCCGCCCCTCTTGATGGCTACACCTTC.

The rearrangement joins TRBV7-9 to TRBJ2-7, with no clear D. This CDR3 is 14 amino acids long. V lost 3 bases and J lost 2, with 11 bases in between. CDR1 is SEHNR and CDR2 is FQNEAQ in the germline V gene (reference sequence). The CDR3 coding sequence is TGTGCCAGCAGCTTCCGCGGCAGAACCTACGAGCAGTACTTC. Amino acid sequence: CASSFRGRTYEQYF.

This chain connects TRBV29-1 to TRBJ2-5; D may be TRBD1 (7 bases). The germline CDR1 and CDR2 sequences are SQVTM and ANQGSEA. The CDR3 has 14 amino acids. V dropped 1 base and J dropped 5 bases, with 14 bases sitting between them. In nucleotides, the CDR3 is TGCAGCGTTGAAGGGCAGGGGGAGGCGGAGACCCAGTACTTC. This codes for CSVEGQGEAETQYF.

V is TRBV7-2 and J is TRBJ1-1, with unresolved D. The CDR3 has 13 amino acids. CDR1 and CDR2 from the germline V gene are SGHTA and FQGNSA. Deletions cut 5 bases from V and 10 bases from J, with 17 bases between. The chain's CDR3 is CASSPAPGRIAFF. DNA of the CDR3: TGTGCCAGCAGCCCTGCCCCGGGGAGGATAGCTTTCTTT.

This clone has a handful of counts. The V gene is TRBV19, the J gene TRBJ2-7, with 8 bases that match TRBD2. The V segment lost 5 bases and the J segment 1 base; nucleotides outside the gene matches: 7. The germline V gene encodes CDR1 LNHDA and CDR2 SQIVND (reference sequence). The CDR3 totals 15 residues. DNA for the CDR3: TGTGCCAGTAGTTCGACCTTAGCGGGGTCCTACGAGCAGTACTTC. This sequence encodes CASSSTLAGSYEQYF.

The genes are TRBV23-1 and TRBJ1-2, with TRBD1 matching 10 bases. TRBV23-1 is an ORF, with its function uncertain. With V trimmed by 6 bases and J by 8 bases, 12 bases remained unmatched. This CDR3 is built from 15 residues. CDR3 in amino acids: CASRVGQGFCYGYTF. CDR3 bases: TGCGCCAGCAGAGTGGGACAGGGGTTTTGTTACGGCTACACCTTC.

The rearrangement joins TRBV27 to TRBJ1-1, with D tentatively TRBD1 (5 bases). The germline V gene encodes CDR1 MNHEY and CDR2 SMNVEV (reference sequence). The V end lost 3 bases, the J end lost 4 bases, and 12 bases lay between the germline ends. The CDR3 covers 14 residues. The CDR3 DNA follows: TGTGCCAGCAGTTTGGACCGGGGGAGCACTGAAGCTTTCTTT. Protein sequence: CASSLDRGSTEAFF.

The chain combines TRBV7-9 with TRBJ2-2; D remains ambiguous. Germline loops: CDR1 SEHNR, CDR2 FQNEAQ (reference sequence). The V end lost 2 bases, the J end lost 6 bases, and 4 bases lay between the germline ends. The CDR3 extends over 12 amino acids. The CDR3 DNA reads as TGTGCCAGCAGCTTATATCCCGGGGAGCTGTTTTTT. This gives the protein CASSLYPGELFF.

V is TRBV2 and J is TRBJ1-2; D perhaps matches TRBD1 (6 bases). Trimming stripped 6 bases from V and 4 bases from J, with 15 bases between. The CDR3 totals 14 residues. Germline V CDR1 and CDR2: SNHLY, FYNNEI. CDR3 DNA: TGTGCCAGCAGCCGGGACACCATCCCCTATGGCTACACCTTC. The encoded protein is CASSRDTIPYGYTF.

The chain couples TRBV7-2 to TRBJ1-1; 7 nucleotides align to TRBD1. The CDR3 is made up of 16 amino acids. V dropped 5 bases and J dropped 1; count of bases not matched to a gene: 10. Germline CDR1 is SGHTA and CDR2 is FQGNSA. CDR3 residues: CASSQNPYRGNTEAFF. The DNA of the CDR3 is TGTGCCAGCAGCCAAAACCCGTACAGGGGGAACACTGAAGCTTTCTTT.

The rearrangement links TRBV19 to TRBJ2-3; D gene uncertain. From germline, CDR1 is LNHDA and CDR2 SQIVND (reference sequence). This CDR3 region has 13 residues. Trimming pared 5 bases from V and 4 bases from J, leaving 10 bases between. Written as DNA, the CDR3 is TGTGCCAGTAGTGGCAGATTCGCAGATACGCAGTATTTT. Amino acids: CASSGRFADTQYF.

The rearrangement links TRBV29-1 to TRBJ1-4, with D possibly matching TRBD1 (5 bases). The V gene's germline CDR1 is SQVTM and CDR2 ANQGSEA. The CDR3 runs 12 residues. Deletions cut 1 base from V and 10 bases from J, with 10 bases between. CDR3 protein: CSVEVAGGKLFF. The CDR3 region has the DNA TGCAGCGTTGAAGTTGCCGGGGGAAAACTGTTTTTT.